Below, 8 T cell receptor beta chains from the same sample are listed, as sequenced in a study of T and B cells in COVID-19 patients. Each TRB amplification used roughly 220-550 ng of genomic DNA from blood. TRB rearrangements were amplified by multiplex PCR with BIOMED2 TRB-A/B primers. TCRdb analysed the multiplex PCR reads with MiXCR anew, one entry per CDR3 protein. The data hold some 5,800 distinct CDR3 sequences, with around 24% observed a single time. The sample consisted of blood. Every receptor here comes from a human donor with active COVID-19.

This clonotype was seen a handful of times. The genes are TRBV7-2 and TRBJ2-7; 13 nucleotides line up with TRBD2. V lost 6 bases to trimming and J lost 8 bases; unmatched junction nucleotides: 10. CDR1 and CDR2 (germline): SGHTA, FQGNSA. This CDR3 comprises 15 residues. CDR3 in DNA: TGTGCCAGCAGTTCTTCCGGGACTAGCGGGACAAAGCAGTACTTC. It is translated as CASSSSGTSGTKQYF.

This chain's CDR3 is CASSFGPGATDTQYF. The CDR3 nucleotides are TGTGCCAGCAGCTTCGGGCCCGGAGCCACAGATACGCAGTATTTT. This chain connects TRBV7-3 to TRBJ2-3; D is unclear. V was pared by 3 bases and J by 2 bases, with 12 bases between. The CDR3 extends over 15 amino acids. Per the germline V gene, CDR1 is SGHTA and CDR2 is FQGTGA.

The rearrangement links TRBV20-1 to TRBJ1-2; D not certain. Germline V gene data show CDR1 as DFQATT and CDR2 as SNEGSKA (reference sequence). The CDR3 loop spans 14 amino acids. V was pared by 3 bases and J by 4 bases, with 15 bases between. This CDR3 is CSARAPGSLYGYTF. CDR3 nucleotides: TGCAGTGCTAGGGCGCCGGGGAGCCTCTATGGCTACACCTTC.

The table lists this clonotype with a few counts. The rearrangement uses TRBV10-3 and TRBJ1-5; 8 bases are a match to TRBD1. This CDR3 comprises 13 residues. Germline values: CDR1 ENHRY, CDR2 SYGVKD. V shed 7 bases and J 6 bases; nucleotides not matched to a gene: 5. CDR3 nucleotide sequence: TGTGCCATCATTCACAGGGGGGGTCAGCCCCAGCATTTT. As protein: CAIIHRGGQPQHF.

This clonotype was seen a handful of times. The chain carries TRBV7-2 and TRBJ2-5; D not resolved. This CDR3 region has 16 residues. In germline, CDR1 is SGHTA, CDR2 FQGNSA. The ends were cut back, 1 base at V and 3 bases at J, with 15 bases in the middle. The CDR3 region has the DNA TGTGCCAGCAGCTTAGGGCCCCCCAGGTCGGAAGAGACCCAGTACTTC. Protein sequence: CASSLGPPRSEETQYF.

Points on this clonotype: Its ends do not fully match the called genes, so a read error is possible. CDR3 bases: TGCGCCAGCAGCCAAGATCTTGGTCATAGCTATGGCTACACCTTC. As protein: CASSQDLGHSYGYTF. The chain has TRBV4-2 and TRBJ1-2; D is unresolved. Germline V lookup: CDR1 LGHNA, CDR2 YNFKEQ. The CDR3 contains 15 residues.

This clonotype came up a few times. V gene TRBV6-5 combines with J gene TRBJ1-3, with 7 bases that match TRBD1. CDR1 and CDR2 (germline): MNHEY, SVGAGI. The CDR3 contains 16 residues. With V trimmed by 6 bases and J by 0 bases, 8 bases remained unmatched. The CDR3 region has the DNA TGTGCCAGCAGGTTCTCCGGGACAGTCTCTGGAAACACCATATATTTT. Translating it yields CASRFSGTVSGNTIYF.

By share, this clonotype ranks as medium-sized. The chain links TRBV27 to TRBJ1-2; the match to TRBD1 covers 9 bases. Unmatched junction bases numbered 9, after V lost 5 bases and J lost 8 bases. This CDR3 is 14 amino acids long. CDR1 MNHEY and CDR2 SMNVEV come from the germline V gene (reference sequence). CDR3 loop: CASSPPGQGRGYTF. In nucleotides, the CDR3 is TGTGCCAGCAGTCCTCCGGGACAGGGTCGCGGCTACACCTTC.